This entry lists 20 T cell receptor beta chains sequenced from one sample in a study of blood T cells in healthy people across ages. For the second PCR, which ran for 7 to 11 cycles, a sample-barcoded 5' primer and a J-beta primer mix were used. TCRdb re-analysed the 5' RACE reads in MiXCR, keeping a single row per CDR3 protein. The sample holds 1.5 million or so distinct CDR3 sequences; 42% are singletons and the top ten take approximately 7.9%. Sequences were obtained from blood. All receptors come from a woman between 18 and 30 years old in good health.

Concerning this clonotype: Germline and junction disagree at one end, which may indicate a read error. V gene TRBV7-2 combines with J gene TRBJ1-2; 9 bases line up with TRBD1. CDR1 is SGHTA, CDR2 FQGNSA, per germline. CDR3 length: 15 residues. Written as DNA, the CDR3 is TGCGCCAGCATTTTCACCACAGGGGGCGCGGATGGCTACACCTTC. It encodes CASIFTTGGADGYTF.

This chain joins TRBV6-1 and TRBJ2-7; 8 bases agree with TRBD1. V gave up 2 bases and J gave up 3 bases; unmatched junction bases: 9. Germline V CDR1 and CDR2: MNHNS, SASEGT. The CDR3 consists of 16 residues. The CDR3, as DNA: TGTGCCAGCAGTGAACGGCAGTCAGGGGGCCTCTACGAGCAGTACTTC. It translates to CASSERQSGGLYEQYF.

The J gene is TRBJ1-4, the V gene TRBV7-9; TRBD1 matches at 7 bases. The V gene's germline CDR1 is SEHNR and CDR2 FQNEAQ (reference sequence). J gave up 10 bases and V 5 bases, and 16 bases lay outside the gene matches. CDR3 size: 16 residues. The CDR3 DNA is TGTGCCAGCAGCGCGACGTCAGGGGGTCTGGTGCGAAAACTGTTTTTT. Protein product: CASSATSGGLVRKLFF.

The V call is TRBV25-1, the J call TRBJ1-1, with D unclear. V was pared by 6 bases and J by 1 base, with 6 bases between. The CDR3 spans 12 residues. Germline V CDR1 and CDR2: MGHDK, SYGVNS. In nucleotides, the CDR3 is TGTGCCAGCAGGGTTGAGAACACTGAAGCTTTCTTT. Translation gives CASRVENTEAFF. Supplemented by reference TRBV25-1 and TRBJ1-1, the full variable domain reads EADIYQTPRYLVIGTGKKITLECSQTMGHDKMYWYQQDPGMELHLIHYSYGVNSTEKGDLSSESTVSRIRTEHFPLTLESARPSHTSQYLCASRVENTEAFFGQGTRLTVV.

CDR3: CATSDPTGTGYNEQFF. Written as DNA, the CDR3 is TGTGCCACCAGTGATCCTACCGGGACAGGCTATAATGAGCAGTTCTTC. The chain recombines TRBV24-1 with TRBJ2-1; 8 nucleotides match TRBD1. Germline V gene lookup returns CDR1 KGHDR and CDR2 SFDVKD. The CDR3 consists of 16 residues. The V segment lost 3 bases and the J segment 7 bases; nucleotides outside the gene matches: 10.

CDR3 nucleotide sequence: TGCGCCAGCAGCCAAGCCGGCTCCAGGGACGAGCAGTACTTC. It codes for CASSQAGSRDEQYF. The rearrangement uses TRBV4-1 and TRBJ2-7, with D possibly matching TRBD1 (5 bases). The CDR3 is 14 amino acids. V was trimmed by 1 base and J by 5 bases, leaving 12 bases between them. CDR1 and CDR2 from the germline V gene are MGHRA and YSYEKL.

The V and J genes are TRBV13 and TRBJ2-7, with 12 bases fitting TRBD1. With V trimmed by 5 bases and J by 5 bases, 13 bases remained unmatched. This CDR3 is built from 17 residues. Germline V gene data show CDR1 as PRHDT and CDR2 as FYEKMQ (reference sequence). The CDR3 sequence is CASSTLGQGAVSDEQYF. Written as DNA, the CDR3 is TGTGCCAGCAGCACCCTGGGACAGGGGGCGGTTTCCGACGAGCAGTACTTC.

For the CDR3, the DNA is TGTGCCAGCAGTGAAGCGCTTCGGGGTAGCGAGCAGTACTTC. Translated, it gives CASSEALRGSEQYF. This chain uses TRBV2 with TRBJ2-5; possible D gene TRBD2, 5 bases. The last part of the DNA fits TRBJ2-7 better; the J call may be wrong. CDR1 SNHLY and CDR2 FYNNEI come from the germline V gene. CDR3 length: 14 residues.

In this sample, this clonotype turned up many times. The chain employs TRBV6-2 or TRBV6-3 and TRBJ2-1; 9 positions match TRBD2. The CDR3 loop spans 14 amino acids. Germline CDR1 is MNHEY and CDR2 is SVGEGT. Trimming at V came to 7 bases and at J to 9 bases, leaving 10 bases not matched to a gene. CDR3 DNA sequence: TGTGCCAGCACTATAACGGGACTAGCAAGTGAGCAGTTCTTC. Protein sequence: CASTITGLASEQFF.

Only a few counts were recorded for this clonotype. The genes are TRBV6-1 and TRBJ2-7; D tentatively reads TRBD1 or TRBD2 (5 bases each). The CDR3 runs to 14 residues. Trimming removed 2 bases from V and 2 bases from J, with 10 bases in between. Germline-derived CDR1 and CDR2 are MNHNS and SASEGT. This CDR3 reads CASSEKVGAYEQYF. CDR3 nucleotides: TGTGCCAGCAGTGAAAAAGTGGGGGCCTACGAGCAGTACTTC.

The V call is TRBV27, the J call TRBJ1-4, with a tentative D call TRBD1 (6 bases). Trimming took off 4 bases at V and 3 bases at J, with 12 bases between the two ends. Germline CDR1 is MNHEY and CDR2 is SMNVEV (reference sequence). The CDR3 has 15 amino acids. CDR3 in DNA: TGTGCCAGCAGTTCAACAGGGAATTCTAATGAAAAACTGTTTTTT. This codes for CASSSTGNSNEKLFF.

This clonotype was picked up many times. V gene TRBV11-1 combines with J gene TRBJ2-4; TRBD2 is a possible D gene (5 bases). Germline V gives CDR1 SGHAT, CDR2 FQDESV (reference sequence). CDR3 length: 11 residues. The V end lost 8 bases, the J end lost 10 bases, and 12 bases lay between the germline ends. The CDR3 DNA reads as TGTGCCAGCGCCCTGGGAGAGATTCAGTACTTC. Translation: CASALGEIQYF. The whole variable domain, remainder taken from reference TRBV11-1 and TRBJ2-4, is EAEVAQSPRYKITEKSQAVAFWCDPISGHATLYWYRQILGQGPELLVQFQDESVVDDSQLPKDRFSAERLKGVDSTLKIQPAELGDSAMYLCASALGEIQYFGAGTRLSVL.

This clonotype has more than one count but fewer than ten. The chain carries TRBV25-1 and TRBJ2-1, with D possibly being TRBD1 (5 bases). Gene TRBJ2-7 matches the end of the DNA better, so the J call may be wrong. The CDR3 spans 16 residues. Germline V CDR1 and CDR2: MGHDK, SYGVNS. CDR3 protein: CASSDPGQGRANEQYF. The CDR3, as DNA: TGTGCCAGCAGTGATCCAGGGCAGGGAAGAGCCAATGAGCAGTACTTC.

This CDR3 is CSARSGSGEQFF. CDR3 in DNA: TGCAGTGCTAGGAGCGGGAGCGGAGAGCAGTTCTTC. J is TRBJ2-1 and V is TRBV20-1; 8 nucleotides align to TRBD2. CDR3 length equals 12 residues. Per the germline V gene, CDR1 is DFQATT and CDR2 is SNEGSKA (reference sequence). Unmatched junction bases numbered 5, after V lost 3 bases and J lost 10 bases.

This clonotype came up once. The chain links TRBV30 to TRBJ2-7, with D perhaps matching TRBD2 (6 bases). The V and J ends lost 3 bases and 3 bases respectively, with 12 bases between them. There are 13 residues in the CDR3. Germline values: CDR1 GTSNPN, CDR2 SVGIG (reference sequence). The CDR3 DNA follows: TGTGCCTGGAGCGCCGGACTATTCTACGAGCAGTACTTC. It encodes CAWSAGLFYEQYF.

This sequence joins TRBV4-1 and TRBJ2-3; D remains unclear. The V end lost 0 bases, the J end lost 7 bases, and 14 bases lay between the germline ends. CDR3 length equals 15 residues. The germline CDR1 and CDR2 sequences are MGHRA and YSYEKL. CDR3 sequence: CASSQDGPSRNTQYF. CDR3 nucleotide sequence: TGCGCCAGCAGCCAAGATGGCCCTAGTCGGAATACGCAGTATTTT.

For the CDR3, the DNA is TGTGCCAGTACCTACTCCCGATACAATGAGCAGTTCTTC. This gives the protein CASTYSRYNEQFF. The V and J genes are TRBV2 and TRBJ2-1; D gene ambiguous. Per germline, CDR1 SNHLY and CDR2 FYNNEI. The CDR3 is made up of 13 amino acids. V shed 9 bases and J shed 4 bases, with 13 bases lying between them.

The CDR3 sequence: CASSPQPYRDRDHYEQYF. CDR3 coding DNA: TGTGCCAGCAGCCCACAGCCGTACAGGGACAGGGACCACTACGAGCAGTACTTC. J is TRBJ2-4 and V is TRBV3-1, with 9 bases identical to TRBD1. The tail of the sequence fits TRBJ2-7 better, so the J call may be wrong. In germline, CDR1 is LGHDT, CDR2 YNNKEL (reference sequence). This CDR3 is 18 amino acids long.

A word on this clonotype: An end of the junction differs from the germline gene, which may be a read error. J is TRBJ2-1 and V is TRBV3-1; 7 bases fit TRBD2. The germline V gene has CDR1 LGHDT and CDR2 YNNKEL (reference sequence). CDR3 length: 14 amino acids. CDR3 coding DNA: TGTGCCCGCAGCCCTCGGGGGGTTGGGAATGAGCAGTTCTTC. It codes for CARSPRGVGNEQFF.

For the CDR3, the DNA is TGCAGTGCGAGGCCTAGCCCCTACAATGAGCAGTTCTTC. It specifies CSARPSPYNEQFF. The chain carries TRBV20-1 and TRBJ2-1; D possibly corresponds to TRBD2 (5 bases). The germline V and J ends were trimmed by 6 bases and 2 bases, with 11 bases remaining between them. This CDR3 region has 13 residues. Per the germline V gene, CDR1 is DFQATT and CDR2 is SNEGSKA (reference sequence).